A selection of T cell receptor beta chains follows, all from one sample in a study of blood T cell repertoires in COVID-19. The method was immunoSEQ multiplex PCR; TCRdb's version includes in-frame clones alone and lacks a portion of them. This sample has 190,000 or so clones, with about 86% found just once. Sequencing was performed on peripheral blood. The receptors derive from a woman under 30 who had recovered from COVID-19. The CDR3 runs from the conserved cysteine through the conserved F or W. Each record gives: D gene, V gene, clone size, CDR3 length, J gene, CDR3 protein, CDR3 DNA. A D gene is named only where the DNA matches it firmly. Clone size appears in some rows only: once, few, many, or a class for an expanded clone.

D: .; V: TRBV4-1; size: .; length: 14; J: TRBJ2-1; CDR3: CASSQVQGNNEQFF; DNA: TGCGCCAGCAGCCAAGTACAGGGAAACAATGAGCAGTTCTTC
D: TRBD2; V: TRBV5-4; size: .; length: 16; J: TRBJ2-5; CDR3: CASSLSSGTSLETQYF; DNA: TGTGCCAGCAGCCTATCCTCCGGGACTAGTCTAGAGACCCAGTACTTC
D: TRBD1; V: TRBV5-1; size: .; length: 17; J: TRBJ2-7; CDR3: CASSTYKPGQGSYEQYF; DNA: TGCGCCAGCAGCACATACAAGCCGGGACAGGGGTCCTACGAGCAGTACTTC
D: TRBD2; V: TRBV7-2; size: few; length: 17; J: TRBJ2-4; CDR3: CASSLDGSGSFKNIQYF; DNA: TGTGCCAGCAGCTTAGACGGGAGCGGGAGTTTCAAAAACATTCAGTACTTC
D: TRBD1; V: TRBV2; size: .; length: 14; J: TRBJ1-4; CDR3: CASNGQGSREKLFF; DNA: TGTGCCAGCAATGGACAGGGGTCACGGGAAAAACTGTTTTTT
D: .; V: TRBV5-6; size: .; length: 15; J: TRBJ2-7; CDR3: CASRVLGAGTYEQYF; DNA: TGTGCCAGCAGGGTGCTAGGTGCAGGGACCTACGAGCAGTACTTC
D: .; V: TRBV6-2/TRBV6-3; size: .; length: 13; J: TRBJ1-1; CDR3: CASSYAGIPVAFF; DNA: TGTGCCAGCAGTTACGCAGGGATTCCGGTAGCTTTCTTT
D: TRBD1; V: TRBV29-1; size: .; length: 12; J: TRBJ1-2; CDR3: CSVVKRGQGYTF; DNA: TGCAGCGTCGTCAAGAGGGGGCAGGGCTACACCTTC
D: TRBD1; V: TRBV3-1/TRBV3-2; size: once; length: 15; J: TRBJ1-2; CDR3: CASSQEDREGSGYTF; DNA: TGTGCCAGCAGCCAAGAGGACAGGGAGGGGTCTGGCTACACCTTC
D: .; V: TRBV6-6; size: .; length: 15; J: TRBJ2-5; CDR3: CASSYSRGVQETQYF; DNA: TGTGCCAGCAGTTACTCTCGGGGTGTACAAGAGACCCAGTACTTC
D: TRBD2; V: TRBV6-5; size: .; length: 15; J: TRBJ2-1; CDR3: CASRDGTSVNNEQFF; DNA: TGTGCCAGCAGGGACGGGACTAGCGTAAACAATGAGCAGTTCTTC
D: .; V: TRBV7-9; size: .; length: 16; J: TRBJ1-2; CDR3: CASSLEAAAENYGYTF; DNA: TGTGCCAGCAGCTTAGAAGCGGCGGCTGAGAACTATGGCTACACCTTC
D: .; V: TRBV19; size: .; length: 13; J: TRBJ1-1; CDR3: CASTQGANTEAFF; DNA: TGTGCCTCGACACAGGGTGCGAACACTGAAGCTTTCTTT
D: TRBD2; V: TRBV7-8; size: .; length: 16; J: TRBJ2-3; CDR3: CASSSRLAGHTDTQYF; DNA: TGTGCCAGCAGCTCGAGACTAGCGGGGCACACAGATACGCAGTATTTT
D: .; V: TRBV3-1/TRBV3-2; size: .; length: 13; J: TRBJ2-5; CDR3: CASSQGFGETQYF; DNA: TGTGCCAGCAGCCAAGGTTTCGGGGAGACCCAGTACTTC
D: TRBD2; V: TRBV7-3; size: once; length: 15; J: TRBJ2-1; CDR3: CASSFGTSGRDEQFF; DNA: TGTGCCAGCAGCTTTGGGACTAGCGGGAGGGACGAGCAGTTCTTC
D: .; V: TRBV3-1/TRBV3-2; size: few; length: 14; J: TRBJ1-1; CDR3: CASSHRVLNTEAFF; DNA: TGTGCCAGCAGTCACAGGGTGTTGAACACTGAAGCTTTCTTT
D: .; V: TRBV7-3; size: .; length: 12; J: TRBJ1-2; CDR3: CASSSPQGGYTF; DNA: TGTGCCAGCAGCTCCCCCCAGGGGGGCTACACCTTC
D: TRBD1; V: TRBV4-2; size: .; length: 18; J: TRBJ2-3; CDR3: CASSQDVRTGVYRDTQYF; DNA: TGTGCCAGCAGCCAAGATGTTCGGACAGGGGTCTATCGAGATACGCAGTATTTT
D: .; V: TRBV19; size: few; length: 15; J: TRBJ2-3; CDR3: CASSKSGSYTDTQYF; DNA: TGTGCCAGTAGTAAGTCGGGTAGCTACACAGATACGCAGTATTTT
D: .; V: TRBV5-4; size: .; length: 13; J: TRBJ2-5; CDR3: CASTEGFQETQYF; DNA: TGTGCCAGCACCGAGGGATTCCAAGAGACCCAGTACTTC
D: TRBD1; V: TRBV11-3; size: .; length: 14; J: TRBJ1-1; CDR3: CASSLGPGRGEAFF; DNA: TGTGCCAGCAGCTTAGGGCCAGGCAGGGGGGAAGCTTTCTTT
D: TRBD2; V: TRBV27; size: .; length: 12; J: TRBJ2-5; CDR3: CASGAGQETQYF; DNA: TGTGCCAGCGGAGCGGGGCAAGAGACCCAGTACTTC
D: TRBD2; V: TRBV5-6; size: .; length: 17; J: TRBJ2-5; CDR3: CASSLHGKGSGGETQYF; DNA: TGTGCCAGCAGCTTACACGGCAAGGGTAGCGGGGGTGAGACCCAGTACTTC
D: TRBD2; V: TRBV24-1; size: .; length: 14; J: TRBJ2-2; CDR3: CATSGGVNTGELFF; DNA: TGTGCCACCTCGGGGGGGGTGAACACCGGGGAGCTGTTTTTT
D: .; V: TRBV7-2; size: .; length: 16; J: TRBJ1-3; CDR3: CASSLALPGSGNTIYF; DNA: TGTGCCAGCAGCTTAGCCCTCCCAGGCTCTGGAAACACCATATATTTT
D: .; V: TRBV7-2; size: .; length: 15; J: TRBJ2-1; CDR3: CASSYMAGTYNEQFF; DNA: TGTGCCAGCAGTTACATGGCGGGGACCTACAATGAGCAGTTCTTC
D: TRBD2; V: TRBV5-3; size: few; length: 17; J: TRBJ2-1; CDR3: CARSLPRTSGRHNEQFF; DNA: TGTGCCAGAAGCCTTCCTCGGACTAGCGGGAGGCACAATGAGCAGTTCTTC
D: .; V: TRBV7-2; size: .; length: 15; J: TRBJ1-1; CDR3: CASSLAWAAPSQAFF; DNA: TGTGCCAGCAGCTTAGCCTGGGCCGCCCCCTCCCAGGCTTTCTTT
D: TRBD1; V: TRBV7-2; size: few; length: 14; J: TRBJ1-2; CDR3: CASSFGDRVDGYTF; DNA: TGTGCCAGCAGCTTTGGGGACAGGGTGGATGGCTACACCTTC
D: TRBD2; V: TRBV5-1; size: .; length: 18; J: TRBJ2-3; CDR3: CASSSIQGLAGNTDTQYF; DNA: TGCGCCAGCAGCAGCATACAGGGACTAGCGGGAAACACAGATACGCAGTATTTT
D: TRBD1; V: TRBV19; size: once; length: 15; J: TRBJ2-3; CDR3: CASRKGTGGTDTQYF; DNA: TGTGCCAGTAGAAAAGGGACAGGTGGCACAGATACGCAGTATTTT
D: TRBD1; V: TRBV4-1; size: .; length: 16; J: TRBJ1-5; CDR3: CASSQVSRGLGQPQHF; DNA: TGCGCCAGCAGCCAAGTGAGCAGGGGGCTGGGACAGCCCCAGCATTTT
D: .; V: TRBV19; size: .; length: 17; J: TRBJ1-2; CDR3: CATHPGWGYNFPYGYTF; DNA: TGTGCCACCCACCCGGGATGGGGATACAATTTCCCTTATGGCTACACCTTC
D: TRBD2; V: TRBV7-2; size: .; length: 18; J: TRBJ2-1; CDR3: CASSSGLAGGPAYNEQFF; DNA: TGTGCCAGCAGCTCGGGGCTAGCGGGGGGGCCCGCCTACAATGAGCAGTTCTTC
D: .; V: TRBV6-4; size: .; length: 15; J: TRBJ2-2; CDR3: CASRGSREDTGELFF; DNA: TGTGCCAGCAGAGGATCCCGAGAGGACACCGGGGAGCTGTTTTTT
D: .; V: TRBV10-2; size: .; length: 15; J: TRBJ2-5; CDR3: CASSEDLVRMETQYF; DNA: TGCGCCAGCAGTGAGGATCTAGTTCGGATGGAGACCCAGTACTTC
D: .; V: TRBV9; size: .; length: 15; J: TRBJ1-3; CDR3: CASSTDSYSGNTIYF; DNA: TGTGCCAGCAGCACAGACAGCTACTCTGGAAACACCATATATTTT
D: .; V: TRBV4-1; size: .; length: 13; J: TRBJ2-5; CDR3: CASSQLVMETQYF; DNA: TGCGCCAGCAGCCAACTAGTTATGGAGACCCAGTACTTC
D: .; V: TRBV3-1/TRBV3-2; size: .; length: 13; J: TRBJ2-7; CDR3: CASSAGDSYEQYF; DNA: TGTGCCAGCAGCGCCGGGGATTCCTACGAGCAGTACTTC
D: .; V: TRBV4-3; size: many; length: 14; J: TRBJ2-2; CDR3: CASKGGDHTGELFF; DNA: TGCGCCAGCAAGGGGGGGGACCACACCGGGGAGCTGTTTTTT
D: TRBD2; V: TRBV3-1/TRBV3-2; size: .; length: 16; J: TRBJ2-5; CDR3: CASSQKWRGRWETQYF; DNA: TGTGCCAGCAGCCAAAAGTGGCGGGGGAGGTGGGAGACCCAGTACTTC
D: .; V: TRBV5-1; size: .; length: 17; J: TRBJ2-1; CDR3: CASSYDITSFEYNEQFF; DNA: TGCGCCAGCAGCTACGATATAACTAGCTTTGAATACAATGAGCAGTTCTTC
D: TRBD1; V: TRBV6-1; size: .; length: 16; J: TRBJ1-2; CDR3: CASSEPSTGEDYGYTF; DNA: TGTGCCAGCAGTGAACCCTCGACAGGGGAGGACTATGGCTACACCTTC
D: .; V: TRBV27; size: .; length: 16; J: TRBJ1-1; CDR3: CASSFEGRWTGTEAFF; DNA: TGTGCCAGCAGTTTTGAGGGGAGGTGGACCGGCACTGAAGCTTTCTTT
D: .; V: TRBV7-3; size: .; length: 15; J: TRBJ1-2; CDR3: CASSLWGGPPGGYTF; DNA: TGTGCCAGCAGCTTATGGGGGGGCCCGCCGGGAGGCTACACCTTC
D: .; V: TRBV25-1; size: .; length: 16; J: TRBJ1-2; CDR3: CASSEYPPTRTGGYTF; DNA: TGTGCCAGCAGTGAATATCCCCCCACCCGGACTGGTGGCTACACCTTC
D: .; V: TRBV6-5; size: .; length: 15; J: TRBJ1-1; CDR3: CASSPRAVAVTEAFF; DNA: TGTGCCAGCAGCCCCAGGGCGGTCGCGGTCACTGAAGCTTTCTTT
D: .; V: TRBV5-1; size: .; length: 14; J: TRBJ1-6; CDR3: CASMRGTYNSPLHF; DNA: TGCGCCAGCATGCGGGGGACCTATAATTCACCCCTCCACTTT
D: .; V: TRBV9; size: .; length: 14; J: TRBJ1-5; CDR3: CASSATGGWQPQHF; DNA: TGTGCCAGCAGCGCCACGGGGGGTTGGCAGCCCCAGCATTTT
D: .; V: TRBV6-1; size: few; length: 15; J: TRBJ1-2; CDR3: CASSENETPNYGYTF; DNA: TGTGCCAGCAGTGAAAATGAGACACCAAATTATGGCTACACCTTC
D: TRBD2; V: TRBV4-3; size: .; length: 15; J: TRBJ2-1; CDR3: CASSQDTGLAREQFF; DNA: TGCGCCAGCAGCCAAGATACGGGACTAGCTCGAGAGCAGTTCTTC
D: .; V: TRBV29-1; size: .; length: 12; J: TRBJ2-7; CDR3: CSVAGGSYEQYF; DNA: TGCAGCGTTGCGGGTGGCTCCTACGAGCAGTACTTC
D: .; V: TRBV27; size: .; length: 15; J: TRBJ1-2; CDR3: CASSGQAAAGVGYTF; DNA: TGTGCCAGCAGTGGGCAGGCGGCGGCCGGGGTCGGCTACACCTTC
D: .; V: TRBV2; size: .; length: 16; J: TRBJ1-6; CDR3: CASSGGVNGGNSPLHF; DNA: TGTGCCAGCAGTGGGGGGGTTAATGGTGGTAATTCACCCCTCCACTTT